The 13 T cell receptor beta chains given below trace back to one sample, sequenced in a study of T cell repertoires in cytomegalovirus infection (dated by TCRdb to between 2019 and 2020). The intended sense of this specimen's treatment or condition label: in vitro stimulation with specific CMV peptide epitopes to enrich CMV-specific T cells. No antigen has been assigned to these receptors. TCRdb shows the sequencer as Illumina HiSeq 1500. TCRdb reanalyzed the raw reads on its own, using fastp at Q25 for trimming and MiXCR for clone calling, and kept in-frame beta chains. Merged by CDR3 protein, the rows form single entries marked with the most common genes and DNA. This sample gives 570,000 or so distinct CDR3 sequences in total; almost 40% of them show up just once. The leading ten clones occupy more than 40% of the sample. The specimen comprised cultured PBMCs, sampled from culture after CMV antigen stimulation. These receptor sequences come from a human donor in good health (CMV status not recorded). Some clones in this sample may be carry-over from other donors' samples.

The DNA of the CDR3 is TGTGCCAGCAGAGCGGACAGGGACGAAAACATTCAGTACTTC. This encodes CASRADRDENIQYF. V and J are TRBV2 and TRBJ2-4, with 8 bases aligning to TRBD1. Germline V gives CDR1 SNHLY, CDR2 FYNNEI. Unmatched junction bases numbered 6, after V lost 6 bases and J lost 5 bases. The CDR3 is made up of 14 amino acids.

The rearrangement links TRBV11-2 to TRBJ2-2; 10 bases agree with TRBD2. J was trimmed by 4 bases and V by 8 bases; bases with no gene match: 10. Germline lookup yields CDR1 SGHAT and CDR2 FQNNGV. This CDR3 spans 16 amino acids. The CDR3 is CASRPSGSRSTGELFF. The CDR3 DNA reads TGTGCCAGCCGCCCTAGCGGGAGTCGGAGCACCGGGGAGCTGTTTTTT.

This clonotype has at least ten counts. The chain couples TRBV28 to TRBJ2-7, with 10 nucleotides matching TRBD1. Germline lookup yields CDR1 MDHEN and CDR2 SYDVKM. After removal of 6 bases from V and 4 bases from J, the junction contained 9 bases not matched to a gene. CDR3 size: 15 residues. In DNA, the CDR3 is TGTGCCAGCAGCCTAGTTGGGACAGGGGTTTACGAGCAGTACTTC. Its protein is CASSLVGTGVYEQYF.

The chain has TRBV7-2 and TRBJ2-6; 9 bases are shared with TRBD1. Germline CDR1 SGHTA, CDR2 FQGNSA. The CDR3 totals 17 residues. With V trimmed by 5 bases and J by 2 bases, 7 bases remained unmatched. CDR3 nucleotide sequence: TGTGCCAGCAGCCCCGGGACAGGGATCCCTGGGGCCAACGTCCTGACTTTC. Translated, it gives CASSPGTGIPGANVLTF.

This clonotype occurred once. The CDR3 bases are TGTGCCAGTAGTACCGACCTCTTAGGGCGTTCACCCCTCCACTTT. Its protein product is CASSTDLLGRSPLHF. The chain has TRBV19 and TRBJ1-6; D is ambiguous. CDR3 length: 15 amino acids. Deletions cut 4 bases from V and 9 bases from J, with 16 bases between. The germline gives CDR1 LNHDA, CDR2 SQIVND (reference sequence).

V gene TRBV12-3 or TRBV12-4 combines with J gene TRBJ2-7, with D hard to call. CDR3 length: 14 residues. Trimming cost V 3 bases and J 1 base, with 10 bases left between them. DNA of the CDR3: TGTGCCAGCAGTTTTGCCGCCATATCCTACGAGCAGTACTTC. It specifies CASSFAAISYEQYF.

The CDR3 loop reads CASSQDQGWNTEAFF. The CDR3 DNA is TGCGCCAGCAGCCAAGATCAGGGATGGAACACTGAAGCTTTCTTT. J is TRBJ1-1 and V is TRBV4-3, with a weak D call TRBD1 (5 bases). Germline-derived CDR1 and CDR2 are LGHNA and YSLEER. The V and J ends lost 0 bases and 1 base respectively, with 9 bases between them. CDR3 length equals 15 residues.

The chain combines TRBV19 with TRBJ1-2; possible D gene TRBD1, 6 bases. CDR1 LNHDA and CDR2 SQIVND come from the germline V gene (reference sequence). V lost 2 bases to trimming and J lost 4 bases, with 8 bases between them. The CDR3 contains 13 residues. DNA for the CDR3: TGTGCCAGTAGTATAAGGGGGGCCTATGGCTACACCTTC. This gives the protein CASSIRGAYGYTF.

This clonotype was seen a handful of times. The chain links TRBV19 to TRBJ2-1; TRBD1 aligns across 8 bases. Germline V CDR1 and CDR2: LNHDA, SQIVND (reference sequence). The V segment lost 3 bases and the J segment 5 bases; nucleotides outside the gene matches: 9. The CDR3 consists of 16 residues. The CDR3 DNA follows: TGTGCCAGTAGTATCGCAGGACAGGGTATCCACAATGAGCAGTTCTTC. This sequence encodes CASSIAGQGIHNEQFF.

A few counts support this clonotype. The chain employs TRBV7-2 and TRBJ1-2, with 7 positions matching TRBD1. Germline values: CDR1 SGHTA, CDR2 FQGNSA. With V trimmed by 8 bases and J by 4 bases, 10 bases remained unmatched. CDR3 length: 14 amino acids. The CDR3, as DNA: TGTGCCAGCCGAGGGCAGGGGGTGCGCTATGGCTACACCTTC. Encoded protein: CASRGQGVRYGYTF.

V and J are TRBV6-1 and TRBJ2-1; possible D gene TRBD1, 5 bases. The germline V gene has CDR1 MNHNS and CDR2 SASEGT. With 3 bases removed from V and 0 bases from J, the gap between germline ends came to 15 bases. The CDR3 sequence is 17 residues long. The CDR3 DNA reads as TGTGCCAGCAGTGACTTGACAGTCTACGGCTCCTACAATGAGCAGTTCTTC. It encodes CASSDLTVYGSYNEQFF.

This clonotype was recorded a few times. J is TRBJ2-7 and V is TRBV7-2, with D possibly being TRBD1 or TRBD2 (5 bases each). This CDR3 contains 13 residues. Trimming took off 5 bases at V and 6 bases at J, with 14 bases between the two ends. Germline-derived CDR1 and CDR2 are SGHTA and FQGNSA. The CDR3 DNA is TGTGCCAGCAGCCCCGGGACCCCAAGCGAGCAGTACTTC. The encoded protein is CASSPGTPSEQYF.

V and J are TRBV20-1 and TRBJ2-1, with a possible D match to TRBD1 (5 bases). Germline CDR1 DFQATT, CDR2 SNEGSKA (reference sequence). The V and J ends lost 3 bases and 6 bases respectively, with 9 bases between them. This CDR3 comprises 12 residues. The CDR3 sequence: CSASRQGNEQFF. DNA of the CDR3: TGCAGTGCTAGTAGGCAGGGCAATGAGCAGTTCTTC.